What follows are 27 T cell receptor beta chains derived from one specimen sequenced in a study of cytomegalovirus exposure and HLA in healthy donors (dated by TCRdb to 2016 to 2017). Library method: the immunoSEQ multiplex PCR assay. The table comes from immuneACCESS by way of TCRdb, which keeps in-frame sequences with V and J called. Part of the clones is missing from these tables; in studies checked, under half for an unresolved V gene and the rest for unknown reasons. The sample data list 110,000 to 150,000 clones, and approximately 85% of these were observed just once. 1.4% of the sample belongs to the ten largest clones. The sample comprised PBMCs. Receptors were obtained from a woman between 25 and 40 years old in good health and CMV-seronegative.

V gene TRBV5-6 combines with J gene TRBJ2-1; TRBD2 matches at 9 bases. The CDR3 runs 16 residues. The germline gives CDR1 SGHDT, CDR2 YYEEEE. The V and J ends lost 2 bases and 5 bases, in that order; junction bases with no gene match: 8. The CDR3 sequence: CASSFRKTSGNNEQFF. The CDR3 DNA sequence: TGTGCCAGCAGCTTTCGAAAGACTAGCGGAAACAATGAGCAGTTCTTC.

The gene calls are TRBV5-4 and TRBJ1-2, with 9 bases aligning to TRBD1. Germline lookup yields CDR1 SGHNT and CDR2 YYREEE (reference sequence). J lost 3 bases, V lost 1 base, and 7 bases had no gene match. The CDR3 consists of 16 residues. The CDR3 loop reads CASSLINRGPYYGYTF. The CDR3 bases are TGTGCCAGCAGCTTGATTAACAGGGGGCCTTACTATGGCTACACCTTC.

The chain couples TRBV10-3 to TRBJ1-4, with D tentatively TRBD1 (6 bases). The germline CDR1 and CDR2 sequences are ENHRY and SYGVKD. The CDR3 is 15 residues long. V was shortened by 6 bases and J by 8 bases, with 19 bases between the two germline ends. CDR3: CAIRGKQGLEEKLFF. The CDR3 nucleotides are TGTGCCATCAGGGGGAAACAGGGTCTGGAAGAAAAACTGTTTTTT.

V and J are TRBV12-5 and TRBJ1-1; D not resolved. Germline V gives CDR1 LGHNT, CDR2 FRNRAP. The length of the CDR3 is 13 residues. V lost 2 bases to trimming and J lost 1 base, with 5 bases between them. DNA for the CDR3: TGTGCTAGTGGTTTGCCACAGAACACTGAAGCTTTCTTT. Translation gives CASGLPQNTEAFF. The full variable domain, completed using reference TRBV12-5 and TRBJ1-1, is DARVTQTPRHKVTEMGQEVTMRCQPILGHNTVFWYRQTMMQGLELLAYFRNRAPLDDSGMPKDRFSAEMPDATLATLKIQPSEPRDSAVYFCASGLPQNTEAFFGQGTRLTVV.

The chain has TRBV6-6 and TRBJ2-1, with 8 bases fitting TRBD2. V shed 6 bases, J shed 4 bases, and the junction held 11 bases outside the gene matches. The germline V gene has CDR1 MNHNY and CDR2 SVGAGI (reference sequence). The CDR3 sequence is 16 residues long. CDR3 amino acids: CASRYRETSAYNEQFF. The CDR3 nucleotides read TGTGCCAGCAGGTACCGGGAGACTAGCGCGTACAATGAGCAGTTCTTC.

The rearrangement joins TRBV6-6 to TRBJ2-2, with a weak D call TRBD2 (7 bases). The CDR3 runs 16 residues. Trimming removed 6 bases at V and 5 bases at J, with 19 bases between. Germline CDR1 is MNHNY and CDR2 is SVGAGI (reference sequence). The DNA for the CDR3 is TGTGCCAGCAGCCTCGACGGGGGGCTCGGGACCGGGGAGCTGTTTTTT. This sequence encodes CASSLDGGLGTGELFF.

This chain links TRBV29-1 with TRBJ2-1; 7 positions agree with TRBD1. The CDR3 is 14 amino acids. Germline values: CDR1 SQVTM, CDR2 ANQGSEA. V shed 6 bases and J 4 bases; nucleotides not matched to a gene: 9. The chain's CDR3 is CSVRGDSLYNEQFF. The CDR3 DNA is TGCAGCGTGAGAGGGGACAGCCTTTACAATGAGCAGTTCTTC.

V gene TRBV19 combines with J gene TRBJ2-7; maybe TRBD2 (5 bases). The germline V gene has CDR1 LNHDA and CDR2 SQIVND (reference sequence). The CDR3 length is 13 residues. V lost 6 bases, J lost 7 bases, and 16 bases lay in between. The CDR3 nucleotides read TGTGCCAGTAGCCTAGACTCGACGGGGGAGCAGTACTTC. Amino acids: CASSLDSTGEQYF.

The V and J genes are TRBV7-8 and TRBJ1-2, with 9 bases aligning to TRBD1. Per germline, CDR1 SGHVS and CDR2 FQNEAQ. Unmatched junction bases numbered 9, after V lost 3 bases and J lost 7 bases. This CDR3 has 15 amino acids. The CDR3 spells CASSFRTGETSGYTF. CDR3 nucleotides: TGTGCCAGCAGCTTTAGGACAGGGGAAACCTCTGGCTACACCTTC.

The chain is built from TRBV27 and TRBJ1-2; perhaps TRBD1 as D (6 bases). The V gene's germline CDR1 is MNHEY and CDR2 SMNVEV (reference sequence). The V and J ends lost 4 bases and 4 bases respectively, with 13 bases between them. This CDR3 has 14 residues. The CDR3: CASSSPRGSYGYTF. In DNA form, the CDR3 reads TGTGCCAGCAGTTCCCCTAGGGGGTCCTATGGCTACACCTTC.

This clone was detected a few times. The chain's CDR3 is CASSKGLAGDYNEQFF. DNA of the CDR3: TGTGCCAGTAGTAAAGGCCTAGCGGGGGACTACAATGAGCAGTTCTTC. This chain links TRBV19 with TRBJ2-1; 10 bases are shared with TRBD2. The V gene end was trimmed by 4 bases and the J gene end by 3 bases; junction bases not matched to a gene: 6. Germline V gene data show CDR1 as LNHDA and CDR2 as SQIVND (reference sequence). This CDR3 contains 16 residues. The full variable domain, rest sourced from reference TRBV19 and TRBJ2-1, is DGGITQSPKYLFRKEGQNVTLSCEQNLNHDAMYWYRQDPGQGLRLIYYSQIVNDFQKGDIAEGYSVSREKKESFPLTVTSAQKNPTAFYLCASSKGLAGDYNEQFFGPGTRLTVL.

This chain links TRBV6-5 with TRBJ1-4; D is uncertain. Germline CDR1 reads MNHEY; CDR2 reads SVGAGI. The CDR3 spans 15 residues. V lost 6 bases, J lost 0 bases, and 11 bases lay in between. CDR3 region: CASRRGLATNEKLFF. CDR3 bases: TGTGCCAGCAGACGCGGACTTGCAACTAATGAAAAACTGTTTTTT.

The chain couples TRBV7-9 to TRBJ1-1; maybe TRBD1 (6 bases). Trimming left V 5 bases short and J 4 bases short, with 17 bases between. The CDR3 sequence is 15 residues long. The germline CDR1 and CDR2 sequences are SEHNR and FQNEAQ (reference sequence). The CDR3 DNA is TGTGCCAGCAGCCCAGCACAGACAGGAGGCACTGAAGCTTTCTTT. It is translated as CASSPAQTGGTEAFF.

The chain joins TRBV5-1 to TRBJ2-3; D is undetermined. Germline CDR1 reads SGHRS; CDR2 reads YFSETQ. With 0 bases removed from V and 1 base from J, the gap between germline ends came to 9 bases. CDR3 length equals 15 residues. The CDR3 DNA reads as TGCGCCAGCAGCTTGGGCTTAACAGGCACAGATACGCAGTATTTT. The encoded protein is CASSLGLTGTDTQYF.

CDR3 nucleotide sequence: TGTGCCATCAGTGAGTCGAGGGACAGCTACGAGCAGTACTTC. It codes for CAISESRDSYEQYF. The chain joins TRBV10-3 to TRBJ2-7, with 7 nucleotides matching TRBD1. Germline values: CDR1 ENHRY, CDR2 SYGVKD. J gave up 3 bases and V 0 bases, and 2 bases lay outside the gene matches. This CDR3 spans 14 amino acids.

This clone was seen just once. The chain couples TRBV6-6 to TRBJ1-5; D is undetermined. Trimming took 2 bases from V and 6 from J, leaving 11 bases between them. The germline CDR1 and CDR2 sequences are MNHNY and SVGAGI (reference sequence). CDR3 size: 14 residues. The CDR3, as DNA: TGTGCCAGCAGTTACAAGGGAGGGAGTCAGCCCCAGCATTTT. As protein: CASSYKGGSQPQHF.

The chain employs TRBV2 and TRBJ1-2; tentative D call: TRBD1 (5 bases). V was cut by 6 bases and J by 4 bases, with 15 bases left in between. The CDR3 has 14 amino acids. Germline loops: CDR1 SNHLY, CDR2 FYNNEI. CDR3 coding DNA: TGTGCCAGCAGATGGGGCAGGACCCTCTATGGCTACACCTTC. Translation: CASRWGRTLYGYTF.

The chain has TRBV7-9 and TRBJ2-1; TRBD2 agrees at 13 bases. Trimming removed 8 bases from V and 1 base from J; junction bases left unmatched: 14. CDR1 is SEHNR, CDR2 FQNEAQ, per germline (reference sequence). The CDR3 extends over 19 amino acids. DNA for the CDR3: TGTGCCAGCCAGCCCCAACTAGCGGGGGGGCTGGTGTCCTACAATGAGCAGTTCTTC. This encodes CASQPQLAGGLVSYNEQFF. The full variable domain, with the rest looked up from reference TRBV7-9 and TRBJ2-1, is DTGVSQNPRHKITKRGQNVTFRCDPISEHNRLYWYRQTLGQGPEFLTYFQNEAQLEKSRLLSDRFSAERPKGSFSTLEIQRTEQGDSAMYLCASQPQLAGGLVSYNEQFFGPGTRLTVL.

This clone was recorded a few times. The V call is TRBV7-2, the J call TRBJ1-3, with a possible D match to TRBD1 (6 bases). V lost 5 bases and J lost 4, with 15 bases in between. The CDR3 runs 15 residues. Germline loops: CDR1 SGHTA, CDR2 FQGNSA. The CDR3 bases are TGTGCCAGCAGCCAGAGTCAGGGGAGCGGAAACACCATATATTTT. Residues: CASSQSQGSGNTIYF. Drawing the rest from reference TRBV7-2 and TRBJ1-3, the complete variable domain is GAGVSQSPSNKVTEKGKDVELRCDPISGHTALYWYRQSLGQGLEFLIYFQGNSAPDKSGLPSDRFSAERTGGSVSTLTIQRTQQEDSAVYLCASSQSQGSGNTIYFGEGSWLTVV.

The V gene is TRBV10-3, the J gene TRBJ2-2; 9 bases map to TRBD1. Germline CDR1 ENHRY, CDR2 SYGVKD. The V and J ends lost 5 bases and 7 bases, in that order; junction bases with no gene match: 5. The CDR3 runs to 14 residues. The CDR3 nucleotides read TGTGCCATCAGTCCTATGGGACAGGGCGGGGAGCTGTTTTTT. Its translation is CAISPMGQGGELFF.

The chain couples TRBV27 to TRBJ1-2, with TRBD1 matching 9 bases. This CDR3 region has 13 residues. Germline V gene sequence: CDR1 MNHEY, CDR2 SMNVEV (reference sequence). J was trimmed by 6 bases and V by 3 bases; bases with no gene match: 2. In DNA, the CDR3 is TGTGCCAGCAGTTTGGGACAGGGTGATGGCTACACCTTC. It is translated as CASSLGQGDGYTF.

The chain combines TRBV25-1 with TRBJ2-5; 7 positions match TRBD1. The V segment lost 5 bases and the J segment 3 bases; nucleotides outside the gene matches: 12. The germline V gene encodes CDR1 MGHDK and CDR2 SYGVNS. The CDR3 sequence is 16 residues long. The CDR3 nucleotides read TGTGCCAGCAGTCCACCGACAGGGCATGAAAAAGAGACCCAGTACTTC. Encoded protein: CASSPPTGHEKETQYF.

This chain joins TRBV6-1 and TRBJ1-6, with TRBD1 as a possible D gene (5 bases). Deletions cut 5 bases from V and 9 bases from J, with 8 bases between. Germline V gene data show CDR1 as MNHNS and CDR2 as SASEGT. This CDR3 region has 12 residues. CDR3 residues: CASSSRVSPLHF. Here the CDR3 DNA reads TGTGCCAGCAGTTCCAGGGTTTCACCCCTCCACTTT.

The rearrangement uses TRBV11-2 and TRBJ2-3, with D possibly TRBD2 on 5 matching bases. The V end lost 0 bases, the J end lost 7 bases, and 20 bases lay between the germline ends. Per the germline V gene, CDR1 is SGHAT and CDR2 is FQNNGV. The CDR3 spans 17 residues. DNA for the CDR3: TGTGCCAGCAGCTTAGAGGCGGCCACACGCAGACTAAATACGCAGTATTTT. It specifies CASSLEAATRRLNTQYF. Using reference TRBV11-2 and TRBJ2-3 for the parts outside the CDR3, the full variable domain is EAGVAQSPRYKIIEKRQSVAFWCNPISGHATLYWYQQILGQGPKLLIQFQNNGVVDDSQLPKDRFSAERLKGVDSTLKIQPAKLEDSAVYLCASSLEAATRRLNTQYFGPGTRLTVL.

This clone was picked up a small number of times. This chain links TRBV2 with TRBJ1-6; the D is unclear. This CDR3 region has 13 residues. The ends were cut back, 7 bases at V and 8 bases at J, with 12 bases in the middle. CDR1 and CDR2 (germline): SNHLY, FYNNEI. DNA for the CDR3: TGTGCCAGCAACCCTGAGCCATATTCACCCCTCCACTTT. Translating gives CASNPEPYSPLHF.

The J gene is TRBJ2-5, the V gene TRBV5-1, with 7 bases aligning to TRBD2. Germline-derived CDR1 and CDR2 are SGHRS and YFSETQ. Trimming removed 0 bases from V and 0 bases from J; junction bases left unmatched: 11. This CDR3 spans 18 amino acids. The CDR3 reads CASSLGVSSRGYQETQYF. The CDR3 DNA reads TGCGCCAGCAGCTTGGGCGTTTCCTCGCGGGGGTACCAAGAGACCCAGTACTTC.

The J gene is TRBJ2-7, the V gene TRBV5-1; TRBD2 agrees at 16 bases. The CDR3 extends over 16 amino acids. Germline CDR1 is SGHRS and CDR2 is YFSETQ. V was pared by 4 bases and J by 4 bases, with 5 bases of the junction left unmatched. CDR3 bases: TGCGCCAGCAGCGCGGGACTAGCGGGGGGGCAATACGAGCAGTACTTC. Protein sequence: CASSAGLAGGQYEQYF.